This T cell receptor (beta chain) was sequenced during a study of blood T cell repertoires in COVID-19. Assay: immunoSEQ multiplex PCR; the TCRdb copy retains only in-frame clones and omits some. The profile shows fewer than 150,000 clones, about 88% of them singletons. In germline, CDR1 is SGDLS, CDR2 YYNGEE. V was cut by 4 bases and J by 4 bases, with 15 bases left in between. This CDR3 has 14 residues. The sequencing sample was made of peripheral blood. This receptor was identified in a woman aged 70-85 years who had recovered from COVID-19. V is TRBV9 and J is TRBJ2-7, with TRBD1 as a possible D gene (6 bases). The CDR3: CASSHRDNLYEQYF. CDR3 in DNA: TGTGCCAGCAGCCACCGGGACAACTTGTACGAGCAGTACTTC.